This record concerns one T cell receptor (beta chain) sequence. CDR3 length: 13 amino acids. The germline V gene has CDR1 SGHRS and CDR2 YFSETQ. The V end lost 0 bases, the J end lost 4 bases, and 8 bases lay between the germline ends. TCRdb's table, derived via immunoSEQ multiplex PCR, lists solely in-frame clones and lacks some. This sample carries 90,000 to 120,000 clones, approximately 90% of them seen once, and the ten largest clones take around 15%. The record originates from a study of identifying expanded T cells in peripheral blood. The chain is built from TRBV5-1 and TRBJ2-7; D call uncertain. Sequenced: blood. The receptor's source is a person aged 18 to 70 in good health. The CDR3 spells CASSLALGYEQYF. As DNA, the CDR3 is TGCGCCAGCAGCTTGGCCCTAGGATACGAGCAGTACTTC.